The source of this T cell receptor (beta chain) is a study of T cell responses to AZD1222 COVID-19 vaccine. Libraries were prepared by immunoSEQ multiplex PCR; TCRdb keeps only in-frame clonotypes and omits some of them. The data show about 140,000 clones, with 70% to 90% seen just once and about 4.8% held by the top ten. The CDR3 contains 17 residues. Per the germline V gene, CDR1 is SEHNR and CDR2 is FQNEAQ (reference sequence). Trimming removed 8 bases at V and 4 bases at J, with 24 bases between. Sample: peripheral blood, taken on day 0 of AZD1222 vaccination. V and J are TRBV7-9 and TRBJ1-3, with D possibly TRBD1 on 5 matching bases. The sequence was obtained from an adult in good health. The CDR3 spells CASQLNYGRARGNTIYF. The CDR3 bases are TGTGCCAGCCAACTTAATTACGGCAGGGCTAGAGGAAACACCATATATTTT.